The rows below give T cell receptor beta chains drawn from one sample of a study of siplizumab effects on memory and regulatory T cells. Clones were read by immunoSEQ multiplex PCR, and TCRdb kept only the in-frame ones, dropping some. This sample yields approximately 56,000 clones, of which over 95% are seen a single time; approximately 0.99% belongs to the top ten. Sequences were obtained from naive CD8+ T cells sorted from blood. These TCRs come from a human donor in good health. Each CDR3 is given with its conserved first and last residue. Each record gives: CDR3 length, clone size, V gene, D gene, J gene, CDR3 DNA, CDR3 protein. The D gene is left open where the match is weak. Size values are once, few and many counts, or a class for expanded clones, and some rows have none.

length: 14
size: -
V: TRBV7-2
D: -
J: TRBJ2-1
DNA: TGTGCCAGCAGCTTAGGAACGGGAGACAATGAGCAGTTCTTC
CDR3: CASSLGTGDNEQFF

length: 18
size: -
V: TRBV11-3
D: TRBD2
J: TRBJ2-7
DNA: TGTGCCAGCAGCTTAGGGCTAGCGGGAGGGATCCGCTCCTACGAGCAGTACTTC
CDR3: CASSLGLAGGIRSYEQYF

length: 14
size: -
V: TRBV5-6
D: -
J: TRBJ2-1
DNA: TGTGCCAGCAGTGGAGAAGGGTACTACAATGAGCAGTTCTTC
CDR3: CASSGEGYYNEQFF

length: 14
size: -
V: TRBV4-1
D: -
J: TRBJ2-7
DNA: TGCGCCAGCAGCCAAGAGGGGTTCTCCTACGAGCAGTACTTC
CDR3: CASSQEGFSYEQYF

length: 15
size: -
V: TRBV5-5
D: -
J: TRBJ1-3
DNA: TGTGCCAGCAGTTCAGGACCGAGCTCTGGAAACACCATATATTTT
CDR3: CASSSGPSSGNTIYF

length: 15
size: -
V: TRBV7-2
D: -
J: TRBJ2-7
DNA: TGTGCCAGCAGCATAACATTTAGCGGAGGATACGAGCAGTACTTC
CDR3: CASSITFSGGYEQYF

length: 13
size: -
V: TRBV7-2
D: -
J: TRBJ2-7
DNA: TGTGCCAGCAGCTTAGTGAGTCTCCGGGAGCAGTACTTC
CDR3: CASSLVSLREQYF

length: 13
size: -
V: TRBV30
D: -
J: TRBJ2-3
DNA: TGTGCCTGCTCCCTTTCTAGCACAGATACGCAGTATTTT
CDR3: CACSLSSTDTQYF

length: 12
size: -
V: TRBV7-9
D: -
J: TRBJ2-7
DNA: TGTGCCAGCAGCTTAGGCGCGTACGAGCAGTACTTC
CDR3: CASSLGAYEQYF

length: 15
size: -
V: TRBV5-6
D: -
J: TRBJ2-2
DNA: TGTGCCAGCAGCTTGGTTGAGGGTGGCACCGGGGAGCTGTTTTTT
CDR3: CASSLVEGGTGELFF

length: 14
size: -
V: TRBV6-5
D: -
J: TRBJ2-3
DNA: TGTGCCAGCAGTTACTCGATTAGCACAGATACGCAGTATTTT
CDR3: CASSYSISTDTQYF

length: 15
size: -
V: TRBV7-3
D: -
J: TRBJ2-7
DNA: TGTGCCAGCAGCCCGACAGGAGAACAGACTTACGAGCAGTACTTC
CDR3: CASSPTGEQTYEQYF

length: 16
size: -
V: TRBV4-3
D: -
J: TRBJ1-2
DNA: TGCGCCAGCAGCCAGTCCGTGGGAGGAGGCCTCTATGGCTACACCTTC
CDR3: CASSQSVGGGLYGYTF

length: 12
size: once
V: TRBV5-6
D: -
J: TRBJ2-1
DNA: TGTGCCAGCAGCTTGGGAGCAAATGAGCAGTTCTTC
CDR3: CASSLGANEQFF

length: 13
size: -
V: TRBV27
D: TRBD2
J: TRBJ2-1
DNA: TGTGCCAGCAGGGTTAGCGGGATGGCTGAGCAGTTCTTC
CDR3: CASRVSGMAEQFF

length: 15
size: -
V: TRBV28
D: -
J: TRBJ2-7
DNA: TGTGCCAGCAGTCCGGCGGGGCAGGGTATTGACGAGCAGTACTTC
CDR3: CASSPAGQGIDEQYF

length: 14
size: once
V: TRBV25-1
D: -
J: TRBJ1-5
DNA: TGTGCCAGCAGTGAGTACAGGGAGCGTCAGCCCCAGCATTTT
CDR3: CASSEYRERQPQHF

length: 15
size: -
V: TRBV15
D: -
J: TRBJ1-4
DNA: TGTGCCACCAGCACCCCATTCGGGCCTAATGAAAAACTGTTTTTT
CDR3: CATSTPFGPNEKLFF

length: 14
size: -
V: TRBV7-9
D: -
J: TRBJ2-6
DNA: TGTGCCAGCAGCCCCAATGCTGGGGCCAACGTCCTGACTTTC
CDR3: CASSPNAGANVLTF

length: 14
size: -
V: TRBV11-1
D: -
J: TRBJ1-1
DNA: TGTGCCAGCAGCTTAGCGCGGCGGGACACTGAAGCTTTCTTT
CDR3: CASSLARRDTEAFF

length: 14
size: -
V: TRBV4-2
D: TRBD1
J: TRBJ2-7
DNA: TGTGCCAGCAGCCAGGCGACAGGGGGCGGCGAGCAGTACTTC
CDR3: CASSQATGGGEQYF

length: 13
size: once
V: TRBV19
D: -
J: TRBJ1-1
DNA: TGTGCCAGTAGTACTGCGAGGGGCACTGAAGCTTTCTTT
CDR3: CASSTARGTEAFF

length: 18
size: -
V: TRBV5-1
D: TRBD2
J: TRBJ2-1
DNA: TGCGCCAGCAGCGGGGAGGCTAGCGGGAGCTCAGGCTACAATGAGCAGTTCTTC
CDR3: CASSGEASGSSGYNEQFF

length: 11
size: -
V: TRBV6-5
D: -
J: TRBJ2-2
DNA: TGTGCCAGCAGTTCCCAGGGGGAGCTGTTTTTT
CDR3: CASSSQGELFF

length: 13
size: -
V: TRBV6-6
D: -
J: TRBJ2-2
DNA: TGTGCCAGCAGTGACCAGTGGACCGGGGAGCTGTTTTTT
CDR3: CASSDQWTGELFF

length: 15
size: -
V: TRBV4-1
D: -
J: TRBJ1-4
DNA: TGCGCCAGCAGCCAAGACCGGGTAACTAATGAAAAACTGTTTTTT
CDR3: CASSQDRVTNEKLFF

length: 13
size: -
V: TRBV4-1
D: -
J: TRBJ2-7
DNA: TGCGCCAGCAGCCAAGGGGAAACCTACGAGCAGTACTTC
CDR3: CASSQGETYEQYF

length: 15
size: -
V: TRBV2
D: -
J: TRBJ2-3
DNA: TGTGCCAGCAGTGAAGACTACCGCGGGACAGATACGCAGTATTTT
CDR3: CASSEDYRGTDTQYF

length: 13
size: -
V: TRBV27
D: -
J: TRBJ1-1
DNA: TGTGCCAGCAGTTTATACCGGGGGACTGAAGCTTTCTTT
CDR3: CASSLYRGTEAFF

length: 16
size: -
V: TRBV4-2
D: -
J: TRBJ1-2
DNA: TGTGCCAGCAGCCAAGATGAGGGACCACTGGGCTATGGCTACACCTTC
CDR3: CASSQDEGPLGYGYTF

length: 15
size: -
V: TRBV9
D: -
J: TRBJ1-2
DNA: TGTGCCAGCAGCGCACACGGGGGCGACATCTATGGCTACACCTTC
CDR3: CASSAHGGDIYGYTF

length: 13
size: -
V: TRBV4-1
D: -
J: TRBJ2-1
DNA: TGCGCCAGCAGCCAAACGCAGGGGTGGGAGCAGTTCTTC
CDR3: CASSQTQGWEQFF

length: 13
size: -
V: TRBV27
D: -
J: TRBJ2-7
DNA: TGTGCCAGCAGCACGTTAGTAGCCTACGAGCAGTACTTC
CDR3: CASSTLVAYEQYF

length: 13
size: -
V: TRBV19
D: -
J: TRBJ2-2
DNA: TGTGCCAGTATGGTGGGACCTGGCGGGGAGCTGTTTTTT
CDR3: CASMVGPGGELFF

length: 16
size: -
V: TRBV9
D: TRBD2
J: TRBJ2-3
DNA: TGTGCCAGCAGCGTGGGGACTAGCGGGAGAACAGATACGCAGTATTTT
CDR3: CASSVGTSGRTDTQYF

length: 14
size: once
V: TRBV27
D: TRBD2
J: TRBJ2-7
DNA: TGTGCCAGCAGTTTACGGGAGGCCGCCTACGAGCAGTACTTC
CDR3: CASSLREAAYEQYF

length: 18
size: -
V: TRBV7-8
D: TRBD1
J: TRBJ1-2
DNA: TGTGCCAGCAGCTATGCGACCGGGACAGGGCCCCCTTTAGGCGGCTACACCTTC
CDR3: CASSYATGTGPPLGGYTF

length: 13
size: -
V: TRBV15
D: -
J: TRBJ1-1
DNA: TGTGCCACCAGCAGAGATTTAAGCGCTGAAGCTTTCTTT
CDR3: CATSRDLSAEAFF

length: 14
size: -
V: TRBV19
D: -
J: TRBJ2-7
DNA: TGTGCCAGTAGTTACCGGGACCAAGCCTACGAGCAGTACTTC
CDR3: CASSYRDQAYEQYF

length: 15
size: -
V: TRBV18
D: TRBD1
J: TRBJ2-3
DNA: TGTGCCAGCTCACCGCGGGACAGGGGCAGAGATACGCAGTATTTT
CDR3: CASSPRDRGRDTQYF

length: 16
size: once
V: TRBV9
D: TRBD1
J: TRBJ2-2
DNA: TGTGCCAGCAGCGTAGGCGGACAGGGGGTCTCCGGGGAGCTGTTTTTT
CDR3: CASSVGGQGVSGELFF

length: 15
size: -
V: TRBV4-1
D: TRBD1
J: TRBJ1-2
DNA: TGCGCCAGCAGCCAAGAGGGACAGGGAAACTATGGCTACACCTTC
CDR3: CASSQEGQGNYGYTF

length: 14
size: -
V: TRBV7-3
D: -
J: TRBJ2-2
DNA: TGTGCCAGCACCCCTGGGGGGAACACCGGGGAGCTGTTTTTT
CDR3: CASTPGGNTGELFF

length: 11
size: -
V: TRBV28
D: -
J: TRBJ2-1
DNA: TGTGCCAGCAGTCCGTACAATGAGCAGTTCTTC
CDR3: CASSPYNEQFF

length: 18
size: -
V: TRBV5-1
D: -
J: TRBJ1-1
DNA: TGCGCCAGCAGCTTGGGTGGTGTTCAGGGAGGGCCGGGAACTGAAGCTTTCTTT
CDR3: CASSLGGVQGGPGTEAFF

length: 16
size: once
V: TRBV7-9
D: TRBD2
J: TRBJ2-2
DNA: TGTGCCAGCAGCCTCCCCGGACTAGCGGGAGGAAGAGAGCTGTTTTTT
CDR3: CASSLPGLAGGRELFF

length: 13
size: -
V: TRBV15
D: -
J: TRBJ1-1
DNA: TGTGCCACCAGACAGGGACGCGGCACTGAAGCTTTCTTT
CDR3: CATRQGRGTEAFF

length: 15
size: -
V: TRBV29-1
D: -
J: TRBJ2-2
DNA: TGCAGCGTTGGTCTGGCGAAAGCGAACACCGGGGAGCTGTTTTTT
CDR3: CSVGLAKANTGELFF

length: 15
size: -
V: TRBV4-3
D: -
J: TRBJ2-3
DNA: TGCGCCAGCAGCCAAGTGGACAGTAGCACAGATACGCAGTATTTT
CDR3: CASSQVDSSTDTQYF

length: 15
size: -
V: TRBV9
D: TRBD2
J: TRBJ2-7
DNA: TGTGCCAGCAGCCCGAGTGGCGGGGGGCAGATCGAGCAGTACTTC
CDR3: CASSPSGGGQIEQYF

length: 10
size: -
V: TRBV7-8
D: -
J: TRBJ2-1
DNA: TGTGCCAGCCTCGGGGATGAGCAGTTCTTC
CDR3: CASLGDEQFF

length: 14
size: -
V: TRBV28
D: TRBD1
J: TRBJ2-5
DNA: TGTGCCAGCTGCCGGGACAGGGAAGTGTGTGAGCAGTACTTC
CDR3: CASCRDREVCEQYF